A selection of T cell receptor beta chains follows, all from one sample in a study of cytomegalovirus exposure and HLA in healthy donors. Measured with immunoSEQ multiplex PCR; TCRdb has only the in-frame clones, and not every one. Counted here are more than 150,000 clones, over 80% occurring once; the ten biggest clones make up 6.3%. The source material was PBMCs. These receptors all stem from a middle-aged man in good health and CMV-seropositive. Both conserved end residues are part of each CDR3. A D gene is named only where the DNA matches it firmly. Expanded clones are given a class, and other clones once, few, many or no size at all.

CASSYRQVDYEQYF	TGTGCCAGCAGTTATCGGCAGGTAGACTACGAGCAGTACTTC	TRBV6-5	TRBJ2-7	-	-
CASSSPGNTGELFF	TGTGCCAGTAGTAGCCCGGGGAACACCGGGGAGCTGTTTTTT	TRBV19	TRBJ2-2	-	-
CASSLHRGRDNEQFF	TGTGCCAGCAGCTTACATAGGGGCCGAGACAATGAGCAGTTCTTC	TRBV7-8	TRBJ2-1	-	-
CASSLLLAGGIDTQYF	TGTGCCAGCAGCCTTCTTCTAGCGGGGGGAATAGATACGCAGTATTTT	TRBV5-6	TRBJ2-3	TRBD2	once
CASSDWAGESTEAFF	TGTGCCAGCAGTGATTGGGCAGGGGAATCCACTGAAGCTTTCTTT	TRBV2	TRBJ1-1	-	-
CAWTLGQMAFF	TGTGCCTGGACCCTGGGACAGATGGCTTTCTTT	TRBV30	TRBJ1-1	TRBD1	-
CASSGPWTSGYNEQFF	TGCGCCAGCAGTGGACCCTGGACTAGCGGCTACAATGAGCAGTTCTTC	TRBV10-1	TRBJ2-1	TRBD2	-
CASSKEDGGAYEQYF	TGTGCCAGCAGCAAAGAGGACGGGGGGGCTTACGAGCAGTACTTC	TRBV21-1	TRBJ2-7	-	once
CASSARQESKLFF	TGTGCCAGCAGCGCACGACAGGAGTCGAAACTGTTTTTT	TRBV7-2	TRBJ1-4	-	-
CASSRETGMTEAFF	TGCGCCAGCAGCCGAGAGACAGGGATGACTGAAGCTTTCTTT	TRBV4-3	TRBJ1-1	TRBD1	-
CASSFSDGRRNYGYTF	TGTGCCAGCAGTTTCTCCGATGGGCGGAGGAACTATGGCTACACCTTC	TRBV6-5	TRBJ1-2	-	-
CASSLAAGGNQPQHF	TGTGCCAGCAGCTTAGCGGCAGGGGGCAATCAGCCCCAGCATTTT	TRBV7-2	TRBJ1-5	-	-
CASSQARDRVQETQYF	TGCGCCAGCAGCCAAGCTCGGGACAGGGTACAAGAGACCCAGTACTTC	TRBV4-3	TRBJ2-5	TRBD1	-
CASSLLAGGNLQETQYF	TGTGCCAGTAGTCTCCTAGCGGGGGGTAATCTCCAAGAGACCCAGTACTTC	TRBV19	TRBJ2-5	TRBD2	-
CASSQGYRGIQYF	TGCGCCAGCAGCCAGGGTTACAGGGGCATTCAGTACTTC	TRBV4-3	TRBJ2-4	TRBD1	-
CAWRDRSYEQYF	TGTGCCTGGAGGGACAGGAGCTACGAGCAGTACTTC	TRBV30	TRBJ2-7	TRBD1	-
CASSGRQPYNEQFF	TGTGCCAGCAGCGGCAGACAGCCCTACAATGAGCAGTTCTTC	TRBV9	TRBJ2-1	-	-
CASSLDREKGRGEKLFF	TGTGCCAGCTCACTGGACAGGGAAAAAGGTCGGGGTGAAAAACTGTTTTTT	TRBV18	TRBJ1-4	TRBD1	-
CASSSRVDGANVLTF	TGTGCCAGCAGCAGCAGGGTTGATGGGGCCAACGTCCTGACTTTC	TRBV9	TRBJ2-6	-	once
CASSPPDRTLYEQYF	TGCGCCAGCAGCCCTCCGGACAGGACCCTCTACGAGCAGTACTTC	TRBV5-1	TRBJ2-7	TRBD1	once
CASSLDRGAFYNQPQHF	TGTGCCAGCAGCTTGGATCGCGGGGCATTTTACAATCAGCCCCAGCATTTT	TRBV5-5	TRBJ1-5	-	-
CASSDTGNNSPLHF	TGTGCCAGCAGTGACACAGGGAACAATTCACCCCTCCACTTT	TRBV6-4	TRBJ1-6	-	-